The 24 T cell receptor beta chains presented below share a single source sample, sequenced in a study of cytomegalovirus exposure and HLA in healthy donors. Primers for the PCR totalled 60 Vbeta and 13 Jbeta. The table came from immunoSEQ multiplex PCR; TCRdb's copy has only in-frame clones and leaves some out. Of some 180,000 clones in the sample, 70% to 85% were seen once. Sequenced material: PBMCs. These receptors all come from a man in his late teens or twenties in good health and CMV-seronegative.

V is TRBV4-1 and J is TRBJ1-5; the D is unclear. Germline CDR1 MGHRA, CDR2 YSYEKL. The germline V and J ends were trimmed by 8 bases and 0 bases, with 11 bases remaining between them. The length of the CDR3 is 14 residues. In nucleotides, the CDR3 is TGCGCCAGCGCAGGCGATGATAGCAATCAGCCCCAGCATTTT. This sequence encodes CASAGDDSNQPQHF.

This chain joins TRBV12-5 and TRBJ1-3; D may be TRBD1 (5 bases). Looked up from germline, CDR1 is LGHNT and CDR2 is FRNRAP. The CDR3 is 15 residues long. Trimming removed 6 bases from V and 2 bases from J, with 14 bases in between. CDR3 bases: TGTGCTAGTGGGCCTCAGGGTTCTCCTGGAAACACCATATATTTT. Translation gives CASGPQGSPGNTIYF.

This clone appeared a few times. The chain couples TRBV5-6 to TRBJ1-1, with unresolved D. The germline V gene encodes CDR1 SGHDT and CDR2 YYEEEE. The CDR3 is made up of 15 amino acids. V lost 2 bases and J 0 bases, leaving 11 bases between the germline ends. The DNA of the CDR3 is TGTGCCAGCAGCTTCGACTACAACATGAACACTGAAGCTTTCTTT. Protein product: CASSFDYNMNTEAFF. The variable domain in full, completed from reference TRBV5-6 and TRBJ1-1, reads DAGVTQSPTHLIKTRGQQVTLRCSPKSGHDTVSWYQQALGQGPQFIFQYYEEEERQRGNFPDRFSGHQFPNYSSELNVNALLLGDSALYLCASSFDYNMNTEAFFGQGTRLTVV.

This chain joins TRBV4-2 and TRBJ2-2; TRBD2 matches at 12 bases. CDR3 length: 16 amino acids. The ends lost 2 bases at V and 7 bases at J; junction bases unmatched: 5. The germline gives CDR1 LGHNA, CDR2 YNFKEQ. The CDR3 DNA sequence: TGTGCCAGCAGCCAACTAGCGGGGGGGATGAACGGGGAGCTGTTTTTT. This encodes CASSQLAGGMNGELFF.

V is TRBV6-5 and J is TRBJ1-1, with 10 bases that match TRBD1. V trimming: 5 bases; J trimming: 5 bases; junction bases outside the gene matches: 5. Germline V gives CDR1 MNHEY, CDR2 SVGAGI. The CDR3 spans 14 residues. CDR3 DNA: TGTGCCAGCAGTAAAGACAGGGGGCGGACTGAAGCTTTCTTT. As protein: CASSKDRGRTEAFF.

The rearrangement uses TRBV4-3 and TRBJ2-1; 12 positions agree with TRBD2. The germline V gene has CDR1 LGHNA and CDR2 YSLEER. This CDR3 contains 18 residues. J was trimmed by 8 bases and V by 0 bases; bases with no gene match: 11. The CDR3 sequence: CASSQDRPSGGATHEQFF. The CDR3 region has the DNA TGCGCCAGCAGCCAAGATCGGCCTAGCGGGGGGGCCACCCATGAGCAGTTCTTC.

The chain recombines TRBV4-3 with TRBJ2-1; no clear D. Germline CDR1 and CDR2: LGHNA and YSLEER. The CDR3 consists of 17 residues. The ends were cut back, 0 bases at V and 0 bases at J, with 12 bases in the middle. This chain's CDR3 is CASSQDLPESSYNEQFF. The CDR3 region has the DNA TGCGCCAGCAGCCAAGATCTTCCGGAGTCCTCCTACAATGAGCAGTTCTTC.

The rearrangement uses TRBV30 and TRBJ1-2; a weak D match, TRBD1 (6 bases). Germline V CDR1 and CDR2: GTSNPN, SVGIG (reference sequence). The CDR3 contains 12 residues. V lost 5 bases and J 7 bases, leaving 14 bases between the germline ends. This CDR3 is CAWAFTQGGYTF. The DNA for the CDR3 is TGTGCCTGGGCGTTTACACAGGGTGGCTACACCTTC.

This chain links TRBV30 with TRBJ2-2; 8 bases are a match to TRBD1. Germline V gene data show CDR1 as GTSNPN and CDR2 as SVGIG (reference sequence). This CDR3 region has 14 residues. Unmatched junction bases numbered 10, after V lost 8 bases and J lost 5 bases. CDR3: CARKRQGRTGELFF. DNA of the CDR3: TGTGCCAGAAAACGACAGGGGAGAACCGGGGAGCTGTTTTTT.

The chain employs TRBV2 and TRBJ2-5; TRBD2 aligns across 7 bases. Germline V lookup: CDR1 SNHLY, CDR2 FYNNEI. The J segment lost 1 base and the V segment lost 10 bases, leaving 6 bases of the junction unmatched. The CDR3 has 13 residues. The CDR3 nucleotides are TGTGCCAACGAAGGACTAGTCCAAGAGACCCAGTACTTC. This translates into CANEGLVQETQYF.

The V and J genes are TRBV10-1 and TRBJ2-1; 11 nucleotides match TRBD2. The CDR3 consists of 22 residues. V dropped 6 bases and J dropped 2; count of bases not matched to a gene: 24. Germline V gives CDR1 WNHNN, CDR2 SYGVQD (reference sequence). DNA of the CDR3: TGCGCCAGCAGCGACTCTTTTCACTTACTAGCGGGAGTTCTAGGGACCTACAATGAGCAGTTCTTC. Encoded protein: CASSDSFHLLAGVLGTYNEQFF.

J is TRBJ1-3 and V is TRBV7-9; 9 nucleotides line up with TRBD1. The V segment lost 4 bases and the J segment 4 bases; nucleotides outside the gene matches: 14. The CDR3 runs to 18 residues. The germline V gene has CDR1 SEHNR and CDR2 FQNEAQ (reference sequence). CDR3 sequence: CASSSAGTGLEIGNTIYF. As DNA, the CDR3 is TGTGCCAGCAGCTCCGCGGGGACAGGGCTCGAAATCGGAAACACCATATATTTT.

CDR3 in amino acids: CASSFAGLGANVLTF. DNA for the CDR3: TGTGCCAGCAGTTTCGCAGGGCTTGGGGCCAACGTCCTGACTTTC. The chain recombines TRBV2 with TRBJ2-6, with D possibly being TRBD1 (5 bases). Per germline, CDR1 SNHLY and CDR2 FYNNEI. V was trimmed by 5 bases and J by 3 bases, leaving 11 bases between them. The CDR3 has 15 amino acids.

The sample holds one count of this clone. This chain links TRBV4-2 with TRBJ2-3, with 9 positions matching TRBD1. This CDR3 region has 16 residues. V was pared by 1 base and J by 0 bases, with 2 bases of the junction left unmatched. Germline V CDR1 and CDR2: LGHNA, YNFKEQ. This CDR3 is CASSQAGTGSTDTQYF. Written as DNA, the CDR3 is TGTGCCAGCAGCCAAGCCGGGACAGGGAGCACAGATACGCAGTATTTT.

The gene calls are TRBV6-6 and TRBJ1-2; 7 bases align to TRBD1. V shed 5 bases, J shed 0 bases, and the junction held 9 bases outside the gene matches. The germline gives CDR1 MNHNY, CDR2 SVGAGI (reference sequence). The CDR3 loop spans 16 amino acids. CDR3 coding DNA: TGTGCCAGCAGTGCCACCACAGGGGAACCTAACTATGGCTACACCTTC. It yields the protein CASSATTGEPNYGYTF.

The CDR3 DNA reads as TGTGCCAGCAGTTACTCGTCCAGTAGCGGGATCAAGCAGTTCTTC. Its translation: CASSYSSSSGIKQFF. The chain employs TRBV6-6 and TRBJ2-1; 8 bases map to TRBD2. Germline CDR1 is MNHNY and CDR2 is SVGAGI (reference sequence). The CDR3 extends over 15 amino acids. V shed 0 bases and J 11 bases; nucleotides not matched to a gene: 9.

The chain recombines TRBV13 with TRBJ2-7, with D perhaps matching TRBD2 (6 bases). CDR3 length equals 14 residues. V gave up 4 bases and J gave up 3 bases, with 13 bases separating them. Germline V CDR1 and CDR2: PRHDT, FYEKMQ (reference sequence). The CDR3 bases are TGTGCCAGCAGCTCGGGGGAGACTAGCTACGAGCAGTACTTC. Its translation is CASSSGETSYEQYF.

CDR3 sequence: CASSGENYGYTF. The DNA of the CDR3 is TGTGCCAGCAGTGGAGAGAACTATGGCTACACCTTC. This chain uses TRBV6-1 with TRBJ1-2, with unresolved D. Germline V gene sequence: CDR1 MNHNS, CDR2 SASEGT. The CDR3 extends over 12 amino acids. V lost 4 bases and J 2 bases, leaving 5 bases between the germline ends.

This clone was counted once. This chain connects TRBV6-6 to TRBJ1-5; TRBD1 matches at 9 bases. V lost 6 bases and J lost 6; bases outside the gene matches: 9. Germline V gene sequence: CDR1 MNHNY, CDR2 SVGAGI (reference sequence). This CDR3 region has 15 residues. The CDR3 DNA sequence: TGTGCCAGCAGCGTCTACAGGGGGCAAGTTCAGCCCCAGCATTTT. It yields the protein CASSVYRGQVQPQHF.

In its sample, this clone was seen once. The J gene is TRBJ2-1, the V gene TRBV27; 7 bases map to TRBD1. From germline, CDR1 is MNHEY and CDR2 SMNVEV (reference sequence). The CDR3 has 13 amino acids. Losses at the gene ends were 2 bases for V and 12 bases for J; bases not matched to a gene: 7. The CDR3 DNA sequence: TGTGCCAGCAGTTTACAGGGCCGGGACAGGCAGTTCTTC. Translating gives CASSLQGRDRQFF.

The chain couples TRBV7-2 to TRBJ2-7; TRBD1 matches at 10 bases. J was trimmed by 5 bases and V by 5 bases; bases with no gene match: 6. The germline V gene has CDR1 SGHTA and CDR2 FQGNSA. The CDR3 is made up of 14 amino acids. CDR3 DNA: TGTGCCAGCAGCCCGGACAGGGGGTGGGACGAGCAGTACTTC. Translated: CASSPDRGWDEQYF.

This clone was seen a few times. The chain recombines TRBV27 with TRBJ1-1, with D possibly TRBD1 on 5 matching bases. V lost 3 bases, J lost 1 base, and 6 bases lay in between. Germline V gene lookup returns CDR1 MNHEY and CDR2 SMNVEV (reference sequence). The CDR3 runs to 13 residues. The CDR3 loop reads CASSFTGNTEAFF. The CDR3 nucleotides read TGTGCCAGCAGTTTCACAGGGAACACTGAAGCTTTCTTT.

J is TRBJ2-7 and V is TRBV25-1, with D maybe TRBD2 (5 bases). Trimming stripped 3 bases from V and 7 bases from J, with 13 bases between. The CDR3 sequence is 13 residues long. Germline CDR1 and CDR2: MGHDK and SYGVNS. CDR3 DNA: TGTGCCAGCAGTGACAGCGCCCGAGGGGAGCAGTACTTC. The encoded protein is CASSDSARGEQYF.

V is TRBV27 and J is TRBJ2-7; 10 bases map to TRBD1. Trimming cost V 7 bases and J 4 bases; bases outside gene matches: 7. CDR1 and CDR2 (germline): MNHEY, SMNVEV (reference sequence). This CDR3 has 14 amino acids. The CDR3 loop reads CASTRDRGLYEQYF. The CDR3 DNA follows: TGTGCCAGCACCCGGGACAGGGGATTATACGAGCAGTACTTC.